This T cell receptor (beta chain) was captured by sequencing in a study of blood T cell repertoires in COVID-19. As concerns this clone: Different DNA sequences within this sample yield the same CDR3.

Libraries were prepared by immunoSEQ multiplex PCR; TCRdb keeps only in-frame clonotypes and omits some of them. Of a few hundred thousand clones in the sample, about four fifths are singletons; the top ten hold approximately 1.2%. V trimming: 1 base; J trimming: 4 bases; junction bases outside the gene matches: 3. The CDR3 extends over 14 amino acids. CDR1 KGHSH and CDR2 LQKENI come from the germline V gene. The sample consisted of peripheral blood. The gene calls are TRBV18 and TRBJ1-1; 7 bases fit TRBD1. This receptor was identified in a woman aged 50 to 60 with acute or convalescent COVID-19. CDR3 nucleotide sequence: TGTGCCAGCTCACCACAGGGGGCTTCCACTGAAGCTTTCTTT. This translates into CASSPQGASTEAFF.